These 21 T cell receptor beta chains came from one sample sequenced in a study of monozygotic twins with inflammatory bowel disease. From the 5' RACE reads, TCRdb lists one entry per CDR3 protein and no DNA. The sample table includes about 210,000 distinct CDR3 sequences. Sample: blood. Every receptor here comes from a human donor with ulcerative colitis or Crohn's disease, or a healthy co-twin of an affected twin (not recorded which).

This chain links TRBV19 with TRBJ1-5; TCRdb designates TRBD1, a call that cannot be tested without DNA. Germline-derived CDR1 and CDR2 are LNHDA and SQIVND (reference sequence). The CDR3 is made up of 14 amino acids. CDR3 in amino acids: CASSTGQGDQPQHF.

The J gene is TRBJ2-5, the V gene TRBV7-2. This CDR3 spans 15 amino acids. CDR1 and CDR2 from the germline V gene are SGHTA and FQGNSA. The CDR3 protein is CASSLARIFLETQYF.

The CDR3 sequence: CASSYGTRNYEQYF. V is TRBV6-5 and J is TRBJ2-7; TCRdb's D call of TRBD1 is untestable without DNA. CDR3 length: 14 amino acids. CDR1 is MNHEY and CDR2 is SVGAGI in the germline V gene.

V usage is TRBV7-9 and J usage is TRBJ2-1; as DNA is missing, the TRBD2 call by TCRdb cannot be tested. The germline V gene encodes CDR1 SEHNR and CDR2 FQNEAQ (reference sequence). CDR3 length: 17 amino acids. CDR3 in amino acids: CASSSPRLRGGRNEQFF.

The chain combines TRBV13 with TRBJ2-1. The CDR3 is 15 residues long. Germline V CDR1 and CDR2: PRHDT, FYEKMQ (reference sequence). The CDR3 protein is CASSSQPSSYNEQFF.

The chain links TRBV7-9 to TRBJ1-1. The CDR3 has 13 amino acids. The germline CDR1 and CDR2 sequences are SEHNR and FQNEAQ (reference sequence). CDR3 in amino acids: CASSSNKVLEAFF.

V usage is TRBV12-3 or TRBV12-4 and J usage is TRBJ1-2; absent DNA, TCRdb's TRBD1 call cannot be checked. This CDR3 spans 13 amino acids. The chain's CDR3 is CASGYRGNYGYTF.

This chain links TRBV10-3 with TRBJ2-1; the TCRdb call, TRBD1, lacks DNA for checking. The germline gives CDR1 ENHRY, CDR2 SYGVKD. CDR3 length: 13 amino acids. This CDR3 is CAISGGAPFEQFF.

V gene TRBV20-1 combines with J gene TRBJ2-6. The CDR3 loop spans 15 amino acids. Germline values: CDR1 DFQATT, CDR2 SNEGSKA (reference sequence). This chain's CDR3 is CSARAAGSGANVLTF.

The V gene is TRBV20-1, the J gene TRBJ2-1; TCRdb calls TRBD1, which cannot be checked without DNA. The CDR3 extends over 13 amino acids. Germline values: CDR1 DFQATT, CDR2 SNEGSKA (reference sequence). CDR3 loop: CSAVRQEYNEQFF.

The chain recombines TRBV12-3 or TRBV12-4 with TRBJ2-3; TCRdb outputs TRBD2, but without DNA this stays unchecked. The CDR3 has 13 residues. This chain's CDR3 is CASRRLEVDTQYF.

The rearrangement uses TRBV20-1 and TRBJ2-2; TCRdb gives TRBD1 as the D gene, but with no DNA this cannot be confirmed. The CDR3 totals 15 residues. In germline, CDR1 is DFQATT, CDR2 SNEGSKA (reference sequence). The CDR3 here is CSAGVRTGSTGELFF.

The rearrangement joins TRBV5-1 to TRBJ1-2; TCRdb designates TRBD1, a call that cannot be tested without DNA. CDR3 length: 13 residues. Germline V gene data show CDR1 as SGHRS and CDR2 as YFSETQ. CDR3 sequence reads: CASKIQGPDGYTF. Using reference TRBV5-1 and TRBJ1-2 for the parts outside the CDR3, the full variable domain is KAGVTQTPRYLIKTRGQQVTLSCSPISGHRSVSWYQQTPGQGLQFLFEYFSETQRNKGNFPGRFSGRQFSNSRSEMNVSTLELGDSALYLCASKIQGPDGYTFGSGTRLTVV.

CDR3 sequence reads: CASSLGPWMNTGELFF. The chain joins TRBV5-5 to TRBJ2-2. The CDR3 is made up of 16 amino acids. Germline V lookup: CDR1 SGHKS, CDR2 YYEKEE (reference sequence).

This sequence joins TRBV20-1 and TRBJ1-2; TCRdb's assignment of TRBD1 cannot be checked, as there is no DNA. This CDR3 comprises 14 residues. Germline CDR1 and CDR2: DFQATT and SNEGSKA (reference sequence). The CDR3 protein is CSAREGGANYGYTF.

J is TRBJ2-7 and V is TRBV7-6. Germline V CDR1 and CDR2: SGHVS, FNYEAQ. This CDR3 spans 13 amino acids. The CDR3 is CASSLGNTGEQYF.

The chain combines TRBV15 with TRBJ1-1; TCRdb reports TRBD1, a call that lacks DNA to check it against. The CDR3 loop spans 17 amino acids. Germline V lookup: CDR1 LNHNV, CDR2 YYDKDF (reference sequence). Here the CDR3 reads CATSSGQGRVLNTEAFF.

The chain joins TRBV6-5 to TRBJ1-6; TCRdb lists TRBD1, though no DNA is available to test this call. CDR3 length: 14 amino acids. Germline V gives CDR1 MNHEY, CDR2 SVGAGI. The CDR3 spells CASSYRDRGSPLHF.

J is TRBJ2-7 and V is TRBV6-2 or TRBV6-3. CDR3 length equals 13 residues. Germline V lookup: CDR1 MNHEY, CDR2 SVGEGT. CDR3: CASRRITGYEQYF.

The V call is TRBV6-5, the J call TRBJ2-7. CDR3 size: 15 residues. Germline assignment: CDR1 MNHEY and CDR2 SVGAGI. CDR3 amino acids: CASSYSQSISYEQYF.

This chain links TRBV20-1 with TRBJ2-7; the D call of TRBD2 rests on TCRdb alone, since no DNA is present to check it. CDR3 size: 17 residues. CDR1 is DFQATT, CDR2 SNEGSKA, per germline (reference sequence). CDR3 sequence: CSASTGAGGQSHYEQYF.